The 31 T cell receptor beta chains reported below all come from one sample, sequenced in a study of cytomegalovirus exposure and HLA in healthy donors. Amplification used 60 Vbeta primers and 13 Jbeta primers. Here immunoSEQ multiplex PCR was the method, and the copy in TCRdb shows in-frame clones only, minus some. The sample includes 150,000 to 200,000 clones, 70% to 80% seen only once; the top ten take approximately 0.69%. Sample: PBMCs. Receptor source: a woman aged 40-49 years in good health and CMV-seronegative.

Here the CDR3 DNA reads TGTGCCAGCGAACCGACAGGGAAGGGAACCGGGGAGCTGTTTTTT. It codes for CASEPTGKGTGELFF. The chain carries TRBV6-1 and TRBJ2-2, with 7 positions matching TRBD1. Per the germline V gene, CDR1 is MNHNS and CDR2 is SASEGT. With V trimmed by 8 bases and J by 5 bases, 11 bases remained unmatched. The CDR3 is 15 amino acids.

CDR3 sequence reads: CASSLDRNKETQYF. CDR3 in DNA: TGTGCCAGCAGCTTAGACAGGAACAAGGAGACCCAGTACTTC. The chain links TRBV7-9 to TRBJ2-5, with D tentatively TRBD1 (5 bases). The germline V and J ends were trimmed by 1 base and 5 bases, with 11 bases remaining between them. CDR1 is SEHNR and CDR2 is FQNEAQ in the germline V gene (reference sequence). This CDR3 spans 14 amino acids.

The chain recombines TRBV5-1 with TRBJ2-7, with no clear D. The CDR3 has 13 amino acids. Germline loops: CDR1 SGHRS, CDR2 YFSETQ. The V and J ends lost 0 bases and 4 bases respectively, with 8 bases between them. CDR3 sequence (DNA): TGCGCCAGCAGCTTGGAAGGCAGGTACGAGCAGTACTTC. Encoded protein: CASSLEGRYEQYF.

The chain uses TRBV7-2 and TRBJ2-3, with 7 bases that match TRBD2. V trimming: 5 bases; J trimming: 0 bases; junction bases outside the gene matches: 5. The CDR3 has 15 amino acids. Germline CDR1 reads SGHTA; CDR2 reads FQGNSA. Here the CDR3 reads CASSNSGASTDTQYF. The CDR3 DNA is TGTGCCAGCAGCAACAGCGGGGCTAGCACAGATACGCAGTATTTT.

The chain links TRBV9 to TRBJ2-7; 7 bases map to TRBD2. This CDR3 has 14 residues. Unmatched junction bases numbered 7, after V lost 0 bases and J lost 7 bases. Germline values: CDR1 SGDLS, CDR2 YYNGEE. CDR3 protein: CASSVGTGGREQYF. The CDR3 DNA sequence: TGTGCCAGCAGCGTAGGGACGGGGGGTCGGGAGCAGTACTTC.

V is TRBV4-1 and J is TRBJ1-2; 7 bases match TRBD1. V lost 0 bases, J lost 5 bases, and 15 bases stayed unmatched. Germline V gives CDR1 MGHRA, CDR2 YSYEKL. The CDR3 contains 18 residues. CDR3 DNA sequence: TGCGCCAGCAGCCAAGATAGGCTACAGGGGCGTAGAGGATATGGCTACACCTTC. The encoded protein is CASSQDRLQGRRGYGYTF.

The chain has TRBV30 and TRBJ2-7, with D tentatively TRBD2 (5 bases). Germline lookup yields CDR1 GTSNPN and CDR2 SVGIG (reference sequence). V lost 3 bases and J 7 bases, leaving 7 bases between the germline ends. The CDR3 runs 10 residues. Written as DNA, the CDR3 is TGTGCCTGGAGGGGCGGGGAGCAGTACTTC. Amino acids: CAWRGGEQYF.

The chain couples TRBV14 to TRBJ2-6; tentatively, D is TRBD1 (5 bases). This CDR3 is built from 19 residues. Between the trimmed V and J ends, which lost 0 bases and 0 bases, there was a span of 15 bases. CDR1 is SGHDN, CDR2 FVKESK, per germline. CDR3 sequence reads: CASSQDRRVSYSGANVLTF. The CDR3, as DNA: TGTGCCAGCAGCCAAGATCGCAGGGTTAGTTACTCTGGGGCCAACGTCCTGACTTTC.

This clone was observed a single time. V gene TRBV19 combines with J gene TRBJ2-1; 16 bases map to TRBD2. Germline V CDR1 and CDR2: LNHDA, SQIVND (reference sequence). V trimming: 11 bases; J trimming: 15 bases; junction bases outside the gene matches: 7. The CDR3 totals 12 residues. As DNA, the CDR3 is TGTGCCGGGACTAGCGGGGGGGTAAGGGGGTTCTTC. Amino acids: CAGTSGGVRGFF.

This chain links TRBV4-1 with TRBJ1-4; a possible D gene is TRBD1 (6 bases). The CDR3 contains 18 residues. Germline values: CDR1 MGHRA, CDR2 YSYEKL. Between the trimmed V and J ends, which lost 2 bases and 3 bases, there was a span of 19 bases. The CDR3 sequence is CASSQSVLLGASNEKLFF. The CDR3 DNA reads as TGCGCCAGCAGCCAATCAGTGCTTTTGGGGGCGTCTAATGAAAAACTGTTTTTT.

DNA for the CDR3: TGTGCCAGCAGTTCGCCCCTCAGAGCGGGCTCCTACGAGCAGTACTTC. This encodes CASSSPLRAGSYEQYF. The chain employs TRBV28 and TRBJ2-7; D is possibly TRBD2 (6 bases). The CDR3 consists of 16 residues. V was clipped by 4 bases and J by 0 bases, with 16 bases between them. CDR1 is MDHEN, CDR2 SYDVKM, per germline. Drawing the rest from reference TRBV28 and TRBJ2-7, the complete variable domain is DVKVTQSSRYLVKRTGEKVFLECVQDMDHENMFWYRQDPGLGLRLIYFSYDVKMKEKGDIPEGYSVSREKKERFSLILESASTNQTSMYLCASSSPLRAGSYEQYFGPGTRLTVT.

This chain connects TRBV10-3 to TRBJ1-4, with TRBD1 as a possible D gene (6 bases). The CDR3 loop spans 14 amino acids. Between the trimmed V and J ends, which lost 6 bases and 8 bases, there was a span of 16 bases. CDR1 is ENHRY, CDR2 SYGVKD, per germline. The DNA of the CDR3 is TGTGCCATCAGCCGGGACGGCGGGGGCGAAAAACTGTTTTTT. Translation gives CAISRDGGGEKLFF.

The chain uses TRBV9 and TRBJ1-2; D not certain. The V gene's germline CDR1 is SGDLS and CDR2 YYNGEE. The CDR3 is 13 residues long. V shed 2 bases and J shed 5 bases, with 10 bases lying between them. CDR3 protein: CASSVGQPYGYTF. The DNA of the CDR3 is TGTGCCAGCAGCGTGGGCCAGCCTTATGGCTACACCTTC.

This chain joins TRBV18 and TRBJ2-2, with D tentatively TRBD1 (6 bases). Germline assignment: CDR1 KGHSH and CDR2 LQKENI. The CDR3 loop spans 15 amino acids. V was pared by 5 bases and J by 3 bases, with 13 bases between. The CDR3 here is CASSTRTVHTGELFF. CDR3 sequence (DNA): TGTGCCAGCTCAACCCGGACAGTCCACACCGGGGAGCTGTTTTTT.

The rearrangement links TRBV15 to TRBJ1-1, with unresolved D. Looked up from germline, CDR1 is LNHNV and CDR2 is YYDKDF (reference sequence). V gave up 3 bases and J gave up 11 bases, with 13 bases separating them. The length of the CDR3 is 12 residues. CDR3 region: CATSSLSDTAFF. Here the CDR3 DNA reads TGTGCCACCAGCAGCCTCAGTGATACGGCTTTCTTT.

The V gene is TRBV19, the J gene TRBJ2-7; TRBD1 is a possible D gene (5 bases). V lost 0 bases to trimming and J lost 4 bases, with 10 bases between them. The CDR3 spans 14 residues. Germline assignment: CDR1 LNHDA and CDR2 SQIVND (reference sequence). The chain's CDR3 is CASSIDRQSYEQYF. The CDR3 region has the DNA TGTGCCAGTAGTATAGACAGACAGTCATACGAGCAGTACTTC.

V gene TRBV5-4 combines with J gene TRBJ2-1; 7 bases align to TRBD1. This CDR3 spans 15 amino acids. Germline V gene lookup returns CDR1 SGHNT and CDR2 YYREEE (reference sequence). V lost 0 bases and J lost 7; bases outside the gene matches: 7. The CDR3 region is CASSLADRARNEQFF. The CDR3 nucleotides read TGTGCCAGCAGCTTGGCCGACAGGGCTCGAAATGAGCAGTTCTTC.

The chain recombines TRBV7-2 with TRBJ1-4; D is unresolved. Germline V gene sequence: CDR1 SGHTA, CDR2 FQGNSA. CDR3 size: 15 residues. V lost 1 base to trimming and J lost 7 bases, with 13 bases between them. CDR3 residues: CASSLVTGISEKLFF. As DNA, the CDR3 is TGTGCCAGCAGCTTAGTAACGGGGATAAGTGAAAAACTGTTTTTT.

The J gene is TRBJ1-1, the V gene TRBV30; D unclear. The germline V gene has CDR1 GTSNPN and CDR2 SVGIG (reference sequence). This CDR3 spans 14 amino acids. The V and J ends lost 4 bases and 2 bases respectively, with 14 bases between them. The CDR3 coding sequence is TGTGCCTGGAACGGGATAACCTCCAACACTGAAGCTTTCTTT. Translation: CAWNGITSNTEAFF.

The chain employs TRBV28 and TRBJ2-7; 7 bases are a match to TRBD1. Germline-derived CDR1 and CDR2 are MDHEN and SYDVKM. J lost 0 bases, V lost 5 bases, and 10 bases had no gene match. CDR3 length: 16 residues. The CDR3 protein is CASSPARDRGSYEQYF. The CDR3 DNA follows: TGTGCCAGCAGTCCAGCCCGGGACAGAGGCTCCTACGAGCAGTACTTC.

The V call is TRBV6-5, the J call TRBJ2-5, with 10 bases identical to TRBD2. The J call may be wrong; the DNA end is better matched by TRBJ2-7. The CDR3 spans 14 residues. Germline CDR1 MNHEY, CDR2 SVGAGI. The CDR3 DNA sequence: TGTGCCAGCAGGAGGACTAGCGGAACCTACGAGCAGTACTTC. Translation gives CASRRTSGTYEQYF.

V gene TRBV7-6 combines with J gene TRBJ2-1; 8 nucleotides match TRBD1. V shed 1 base, J shed 0 bases, and the junction held 2 bases outside the gene matches. Germline CDR1 reads SGHVS; CDR2 reads FNYEAQ. This CDR3 has 16 amino acids. Here the CDR3 reads CASSLGGQGSYNEQFF. Here the CDR3 DNA reads TGTGCCAGCAGCTTAGGCGGACAGGGCTCCTACAATGAGCAGTTCTTC.

The rearrangement links TRBV19 to TRBJ2-3, with TRBD1 matching 7 bases. Germline CDR1 LNHDA, CDR2 SQIVND (reference sequence). With V trimmed by 5 bases and J by 3 bases, 8 bases remained unmatched. CDR3 length: 15 amino acids. In nucleotides, the CDR3 is TGTGCCAGTAGTCCGAGGACAGGACCTACAGATACGCAGTATTTT. Translated, it gives CASSPRTGPTDTQYF.

The chain joins TRBV28 to TRBJ1-2; 7 bases align to TRBD1. The CDR3 extends over 14 amino acids. Trimming cost V 7 bases and J 0 bases; bases outside gene matches: 5. Germline CDR1 is MDHEN and CDR2 is SYDVKM. The CDR3 DNA is TGTGCCAGCACCACAGGGACAGCTAACTATGGCTACACCTTC. Protein product: CASTTGTANYGYTF.

The J gene is TRBJ2-2, the V gene TRBV28, with 7 nucleotides matching TRBD2. The CDR3 length is 16 residues. V was pared by 2 bases and J by 4 bases, with 7 bases of the junction left unmatched. CDR1 and CDR2 (germline): MDHEN, SYDVKM. The CDR3 protein is CASSLVGSGVTGELFF. In nucleotides, the CDR3 is TGTGCCAGCAGTTTAGTGGGGAGCGGGGTCACCGGGGAGCTGTTTTTT.

This clone was counted a single time. An end of the junction differs from the germline gene, which may be a read error. The gene calls are TRBV7-7 and TRBJ2-5; 8 bases map to TRBD2. The CDR3 length is 17 residues. Germline-derived CDR1 and CDR2 are SSHAT and FNYEAQ (reference sequence). The CDR3 DNA is TGTGCTAGCAGCTTACTAACCCCCGGGGGGGGCAGGGAGACCCAGTACTTC. Translation: CASSLLTPGGGRETQYF.

The chain has TRBV15 and TRBJ2-5; 8 positions agree with TRBD1. V was pared by 0 bases and J by 6 bases, with 9 bases of the junction left unmatched. This CDR3 region has 16 residues. Germline CDR1 is LNHNV and CDR2 is YYDKDF (reference sequence). DNA for the CDR3: TGTGCCACCAGCAGAGATCGACAGGGGTTCTCGCAGACCCAGTACTTC. It specifies CATSRDRQGFSQTQYF.

Concerning this clone itself: The same CDR3 can be traced to other DNA sequences in this sample. The chain employs TRBV6-1 and TRBJ2-5, with a weak D call TRBD1 (6 bases). The CDR3 is 15 amino acids. Deletions cut 2 bases from V and 3 bases from J, with 13 bases between. The germline CDR1 and CDR2 sequences are MNHNS and SASEGT. CDR3 residues: CASSEIGTKKETQYF. For the CDR3, the DNA is TGTGCCAGCAGTGAAATAGGGACAAAAAAAGAGACCCAGTACTTC.

This sequence joins TRBV9 and TRBJ2-1; TRBD2 is a possible D gene (6 bases). The germline gives CDR1 SGDLS, CDR2 YYNGEE. The V and J ends lost 0 bases and 0 bases respectively, with 7 bases between them. The length of the CDR3 is 15 residues. CDR3 in amino acids: CASSVGTNSYNEQFF. Here the CDR3 DNA reads TGTGCCAGCAGCGTAGGGACTAACTCCTACAATGAGCAGTTCTTC.

This chain links TRBV7-6 with TRBJ2-1, with TRBD2 identical over 11 bases. The CDR3 extends over 15 amino acids. Germline-derived CDR1 and CDR2 are SGHVS and FNYEAQ. V was pared by 4 bases and J by 8 bases, with 7 bases of the junction left unmatched. The CDR3: CASSWGTSGGDEQFF. The CDR3 region has the DNA TGTGCCAGCAGCTGGGGTACTAGCGGGGGCGATGAGCAGTTCTTC. Based on the CDR3 plus reference TRBV7-6 and TRBJ2-1, the full variable domain is GAGVSQSPRYKVTKRGQDVALRCDPISGHVSLYWYRQALGQGPEFLTYFNYEAQQDKSGLPNDRFSAERPEGSISTLTIQRTEQRDSAMYRCASSWGTSGGDEQFFGPGTRLTVL.

This chain uses TRBV28 with TRBJ1-4; 9 bases map to TRBD1. This CDR3 has 16 residues. Germline CDR1 and CDR2: MDHEN and SYDVKM. V lost 4 bases and J lost 7; bases outside the gene matches: 10. CDR3 coding DNA: TGTGCCAGCAGTTCCCGTCCGGGACAGGGCACTGAAAAACTGTTTTTT. This gives the protein CASSSRPGQGTEKLFF.